A single sample gave rise to the 30 T cell receptor beta chains below, sequenced in a study of human T cells and chemical hapten exposure. A single record per CDR3 protein comes from TCRdb applying MiXCR to the RACE reads. Of 70,000 to 95,000 distinct CDR3 sequences in the sample, about 8.6% are singletons; the top ten hold around 1.7%. Time point reported: healthy volunteer bleed at 6 weeks. Sequencing started from total RNA isolated from unfractionated whole blood. Material for sequencing was whole blood. The receptor set was obtained from a female donor in good health. Some clones in this sample may be carry-over from other donors' samples.

The chain is built from TRBV11-3 and TRBJ2-3; 8 nucleotides agree with TRBD2. CDR1 and CDR2 from the germline V gene are SGHNT and YENEEA. The CDR3 length is 17 residues. With V trimmed by 6 bases and J by 3 bases, 14 bases remained unmatched. The CDR3 sequence: CASRFATGSGTTDTQYF. In DNA form, the CDR3 reads TGTGCCAGCAGGTTCGCAACGGGTAGCGGGACAACAGATACGCAGTATTTT. The variable domain in full, completed from reference TRBV11-3 and TRBJ2-3, reads EAGVVQSPRYKIIEKKQPVAFWCNPISGHNTLYWYLQNLGQGPELLIRYENEEAVDDSQLPKDRFSAERLKGVDSTLKIQPAELGDSAVYLCASRFATGSGTTDTQYFGPGTRLTVL.

Concerning this clonotype itself: The conserved phenylalanine or tryptophan is not found at the CDR3 terminus, so this likely reflects a read error. This chain uses TRBV25-1 with TRBJ1-2, with no clear D. This CDR3 is 12 amino acids long. Germline CDR1 and CDR2: MGHDK and SYGVNS. Trimming left V 5 bases short and J 2 bases short, with 6 bases between. DNA for the CDR3: TGTGCCAGCAGTTGGCCCAACTATGGCTACACCCTC. It is translated as CASSWPNYGYTL.

This sequence joins TRBV18 and TRBJ1-4; D gene unclear. Germline V gene sequence: CDR1 KGHSH, CDR2 LQKENI. This CDR3 comprises 13 residues. Trimming shortened V by 2 bases and J by 8 bases, and 9 bases separated the two germline ends. The CDR3 region is CASSPSVGEKLFF. CDR3 DNA sequence: TGTGCCAGCTCACCATCGGTCGGCGAAAAACTGTTTTTT.

The rearrangement uses TRBV7-9 and TRBJ2-3; the D gene is possibly TRBD2 (5 bases). Germline V lookup: CDR1 SEHNR, CDR2 FQNEAQ (reference sequence). The CDR3 runs to 12 residues. V dropped 3 bases and J dropped 8 bases, with 9 bases sitting between them. CDR3 coding DNA: TGTGCCAGCAGCTTGACTGCGGGTACGCAGTATTTT. Translating gives CASSLTAGTQYF.

This clonotype was counted only a few times. J is TRBJ2-7 and V is TRBV7-8; 9 bases line up with TRBD1. Unmatched junction bases numbered 15, after V lost 5 bases and J lost 4 bases. CDR1 is SGHVS, CDR2 FQNEAQ, per germline. This CDR3 has 17 residues. Here the CDR3 reads CASSRAPRDRELYEQYF. The CDR3 DNA follows: TGTGCCAGCAGCCGAGCCCCCCGGGACAGGGAACTATACGAGCAGTACTTC.

This clonotype has more than one count but fewer than ten. J is TRBJ2-5 and V is TRBV3-1; 7 bases fit TRBD2. The CDR3 runs to 14 residues. Unmatched junction bases numbered 7, after V lost 4 bases and J lost 5 bases. The germline V gene has CDR1 LGHDT and CDR2 YNNKEL (reference sequence). DNA for the CDR3: TGTGCCAGCAGCCGGGCGGGGGAGGTGGAGACCCAGTACTTC. Translation: CASSRAGEVETQYF.

CDR3 protein: CASSSTRDRGRKQYF. For the CDR3, the DNA is TGTGCCAGCAGCTCTACCCGGGACAGGGGGCGGAAGCAGTACTTC. The chain is built from TRBV12-3 or TRBV12-4 and TRBJ2-7; TRBD1 matches 12 bases. Losses at the gene ends were 6 bases for V and 8 bases for J; bases not matched to a gene: 11. The CDR3 runs 15 residues.

There are a few counts of this clonotype. The V gene is TRBV29-1, the J gene TRBJ2-1, with D hard to call. The CDR3 totals 10 residues. The germline gives CDR1 SQVTM, CDR2 ANQGSEA. V lost 7 bases to trimming and J lost 4 bases, with 5 bases between them. The CDR3 bases are TGCAGCGCTCTATACAATGAGCAGTTCTTC. Its translation: CSALYNEQFF.

The gene calls are TRBV20-1 and TRBJ1-5; weak D call: TRBD1 (5 bases). Per germline, CDR1 DFQATT and CDR2 SNEGSKA (reference sequence). The length of the CDR3 is 15 residues. Trimming cost V 0 bases and J 3 bases, with 12 bases left between them. DNA of the CDR3: TGCAGTGCTAGAGATTCCGGGACCTACAATCAGCCCCAGCATTTT. Translation: CSARDSGTYNQPQHF.

There are many counts of this clonotype. The rearrangement links TRBV6-5 to TRBJ1-2, with a tentative D call TRBD1 (6 bases). The ends were cut back, 5 bases at V and 3 bases at J, with 10 bases in the middle. The CDR3 runs 13 residues. Looked up from germline, CDR1 is MNHEY and CDR2 is SVGAGI. The CDR3 DNA follows: TGTGCCAGCAGTAGACAGGAGTACTATGGCTACACCTTC. Translation: CASSRQEYYGYTF.

As for this clonotype: A read error may explain this, as a much larger clone is one base away. This chain links TRBV2 with TRBJ2-6; D might be TRBD1 (5 bases). Germline-derived CDR1 and CDR2 are SNHLY and FYNNEI. The CDR3 has 15 residues. The V gene lost 3 bases and the J gene lost 6 bases, with 12 bases spanning the gap. In DNA form, the CDR3 reads TGTGCCAGCAGTGAGCAGGACATGCAGGCCAACGTCCTGACTTTC. Translated, it gives CASSEQDMQANVLTF. Complete variable domain (other parts from reference TRBV2 and TRBJ2-6): EPEVTQTPSHQVTQMGQEVILRCVPISNHLYFYWYRQILGQKVEFLVSFYNNEISEKSEIFDDQFSVERPDGSNFTLKIRSTKLEDSAMYFCASSEQDMQANVLTFGAGSRLTVL.

This clonotype was seen at least ten times. This chain joins TRBV5-1 and TRBJ1-1; no reliable D call. V was trimmed by 0 bases and J by 0 bases, leaving 15 bases between them. Germline V gene lookup returns CDR1 SGHRS and CDR2 YFSETQ. This CDR3 is 17 amino acids long. The CDR3 sequence is CASSLGLHLAMNTEAFF. Written as DNA, the CDR3 is TGCGCCAGCAGCTTGGGTCTACACCTCGCCATGAACACTGAAGCTTTCTTT.

This clonotype was seen repeatedly, ten times or more. The V gene is TRBV25-1, the J gene TRBJ1-3, with D possibly matching TRBD1 (6 bases). From germline, CDR1 is MGHDK and CDR2 SYGVNS. This CDR3 is built from 12 residues. V lost 5 bases to trimming and J lost 7 bases, with 9 bases between them. The CDR3 is CASSYDRNTIYF. Here the CDR3 DNA reads TGTGCCAGCAGTTATGACAGGAACACCATATATTTT. Complete variable domain (other parts from reference TRBV25-1 and TRBJ1-3): EADIYQTPRYLVIGTGKKITLECSQTMGHDKMYWYQQDPGMELHLIHYSYGVNSTEKGDLSSESTVSRIRTEHFPLTLESARPSHTSQYLCASSYDRNTIYFGEGSWLTVV.

In this sample, this clonotype turned up many times. This chain connects TRBV2 to TRBJ2-3; no firm D call. The length of the CDR3 is 13 residues. V was clipped by 4 bases and J by 2 bases, with 7 bases between them. Looked up from germline, CDR1 is SNHLY and CDR2 is FYNNEI. For the CDR3, the DNA is TGTGCCAGCAGTGTCAGCATCACAGATACGCAGTATTTT. This sequence encodes CASSVSITDTQYF.

The table lists this clonotype with many counts. The chain links TRBV12-3 or TRBV12-4 to TRBJ2-3, with TRBD2 as a possible D gene (6 bases). The CDR3 is 14 residues long. With 3 bases removed from V and 4 bases from J, the gap between germline ends came to 11 bases. The CDR3 loop reads CASSFGGTPDTQYF. CDR3 bases: TGTGCCAGCAGTTTTGGAGGGACTCCAGATACGCAGTATTTT.

V and J are TRBV7-2 and TRBJ1-3, with 9 bases aligning to TRBD1. CDR3 length: 17 residues. Germline V gene sequence: CDR1 SGHTA, CDR2 FQGNSA. With 1 base clipped from V and 1 base from J, the junction kept 5 bases outside the gene matches. The CDR3 region has the DNA TGTGCCAGCAGCTTAGTGCACAGGGGGCGGTCTGGAAACACCATATATTTT. Translating gives CASSLVHRGRSGNTIYF.

This clonotype was found many times. V gene TRBV9 combines with J gene TRBJ2-3; TRBD2 aligns across 16 bases. The germline V gene has CDR1 SGDLS and CDR2 YYNGEE. CDR3 length: 20 residues. J gave up 4 bases and V 3 bases, and 14 bases lay outside the gene matches. The CDR3 sequence: CASSAPPGTSGGAFADTQYF. Written as DNA, the CDR3 is TGTGCCAGCAGCGCCCCACCCGGGACTAGCGGGGGGGCCTTCGCAGATACGCAGTATTTT.

V and J are TRBV6-2 or TRBV6-3 and TRBJ2-3, with 8 bases matching TRBD2. This CDR3 is 16 amino acids long. Per germline, CDR1 MNHEY and CDR2 SVGEGT. The junction had 9 bases not matched to a gene; V was cut back by 6 bases and J by 1 base. In DNA form, the CDR3 reads TGTGCCAGCAGAGACCGGGGACTAGTCGGCACAGATACGCAGTATTTT. The encoded protein is CASRDRGLVGTDTQYF.

The gene calls are TRBV6-5 and TRBJ1-1, with TRBD1 matching 7 bases. Looked up from germline, CDR1 is MNHEY and CDR2 is SVGAGI. Trimming cost V 6 bases and J 7 bases; bases outside gene matches: 8. The CDR3 totals 13 residues. The CDR3 protein is CASSRGWDSEAFF. CDR3 nucleotide sequence: TGTGCCAGCAGCAGAGGCTGGGACAGTGAAGCTTTCTTT.

In its sample, this clonotype was seen many times. The J gene is TRBJ2-7, the V gene TRBV7-2; D is possibly TRBD1 (5 bases). V gave up 0 bases and J gave up 3 bases, with 9 bases separating them. Germline CDR1 SGHTA, CDR2 FQGNSA. The CDR3 is made up of 14 amino acids. CDR3 amino acids: CASSLAGQIYEQYF. Written as DNA, the CDR3 is TGTGCCAGCAGCTTAGCCGGACAAATCTACGAGCAGTACTTC. Complete variable domain (other parts from reference TRBV7-2 and TRBJ2-7): GAGVSQSPSNKVTEKGKDVELRCDPISGHTALYWYRQSLGQGLEFLIYFQGNSAPDKSGLPSDRFSAERTGGSVSTLTIQRTQQEDSAVYLCASSLAGQIYEQYFGPGTRLTVT.

The sample holds many counts of this clonotype. The V and J genes are TRBV7-6 and TRBJ1-6; D unclear. The CDR3 extends over 14 amino acids. V shed 6 bases and J shed 0 bases, with 6 bases lying between them. Germline-derived CDR1 and CDR2 are SGHVS and FNYEAQ. CDR3 loop: CASSASSYNSPLHF. In DNA, the CDR3 is TGTGCCAGCAGTGCGAGCTCCTATAATTCACCCCTCCACTTT.

This sequence joins TRBV29-1 and TRBJ2-3; 10 positions match TRBD2. CDR3 length: 14 residues. V was pared by 1 base and J by 6 bases, with 4 bases of the junction left unmatched. CDR1 is SQVTM, CDR2 ANQGSEA, per germline. CDR3 sequence reads: CSVEGEAGGDTQYF. CDR3 nucleotide sequence: TGCAGCGTTGAAGGTGAAGCGGGGGGGGATACGCAGTATTTT.

This clonotype came up many times. The J gene is TRBJ2-3, the V gene TRBV7-8; D could derive from TRBD1 or TRBD2 (5 bases each). The V gene's germline CDR1 is SGHVS and CDR2 FQNEAQ. V lost 3 bases and J 11 bases, leaving 15 bases between the germline ends. The CDR3 spans 13 residues. The CDR3 nucleotides are TGTGCCAGCAGCTTGTCAACCCGGGACCAGCAGTATTTT. This sequence encodes CASSLSTRDQQYF.

This clonotype has only a few counts. CDR3 sequence: CASSPEMAGPLGNEQFF. The CDR3, as DNA: TGTGCCAGCAGCCCAGAAATGGCGGGTCCCCTTGGCAATGAGCAGTTCTTC. The chain links TRBV7-9 to TRBJ2-1, with D possibly being TRBD2 (5 bases). Germline lookup yields CDR1 SEHNR and CDR2 FQNEAQ (reference sequence). CDR3 length equals 17 residues. The germline V and J ends were trimmed by 5 bases and 6 bases, with 23 bases remaining between them.

V and J are TRBV10-3 and TRBJ2-6; 7 bases fit TRBD2. This CDR3 contains 20 residues. The V gene's germline CDR1 is ENHRY and CDR2 SYGVKD. Trimming removed 3 bases from V and 0 bases from J; junction bases left unmatched: 14. CDR3 sequence reads: CAISDQAGRVLNSGANVLTF. Written as DNA, the CDR3 is TGTGCCATCAGTGACCAAGCAGGGAGGGTGTTGAACTCTGGGGCCAACGTCCTGACTTTC.

The J gene is TRBJ1-1, the V gene TRBV6-1; D remains unclear. Germline CDR1 reads MNHNS; CDR2 reads SASEGT. The V and J ends lost 0 bases and 2 bases respectively, with 7 bases between them. The CDR3 covers 14 residues. In DNA, the CDR3 is TGTGCCAGCAGTGAAGCCCCCAGAAACACTGAAGCTTTCTTT. Amino acids: CASSEAPRNTEAFF.

The chain carries TRBV19 and TRBJ2-3; a weak D match, TRBD2 (5 bases). The CDR3 sequence is 17 residues long. V lost 7 bases, J lost 1 base, and 21 bases lay in between. Germline loops: CDR1 LNHDA, CDR2 SQIVND (reference sequence). CDR3 sequence: CASTDIRGRAGTDTQYF. Written as DNA, the CDR3 is TGTGCCAGTACCGACATCCGGGGAAGGGCAGGCACAGATACGCAGTATTTT. Full variable domain (outside the CDR3, taken from reference TRBV19 and TRBJ2-3): DGGITQSPKYLFRKEGQNVTLSCEQNLNHDAMYWYRQDPGQGLRLIYYSQIVNDFQKGDIAEGYSVSREKKESFPLTVTSAQKNPTAFYLCASTDIRGRAGTDTQYFGPGTRLTVL.

This chain uses TRBV12-3 or TRBV12-4 with TRBJ2-1; D not resolved. V was cut by 3 bases and J by 7 bases, with 10 bases left in between. The CDR3 is 13 residues long. The DNA of the CDR3 is TGTGCCAGCAGTTTTCAAGGGTGGAATGAGCAGTTCTTC. Translating it yields CASSFQGWNEQFF.

This clonotype was seen only a few times. This chain uses TRBV6-6 with TRBJ2-5; D not certain. With 4 bases removed from V and 5 bases from J, the gap between germline ends came to 8 bases. Germline values: CDR1 MNHNY, CDR2 SVGAGI (reference sequence). CDR3 length equals 12 residues. CDR3 nucleotide sequence: TGTGCCAGCAGTTCGGTAGCCGAGACCCAGTACTTC. Residues: CASSSVAETQYF.

This clonotype was detected ten times or more. The rearrangement links TRBV7-2 to TRBJ1-2, with D maybe TRBD1 (5 bases). The CDR3 extends over 21 amino acids. Germline V gives CDR1 SGHTA, CDR2 FQGNSA. Trimming stripped 6 bases from V and 3 bases from J, with 35 bases between. In DNA form, the CDR3 reads TGTGCCAGCAGGAACTTGAGGGTCGGAATAGTACGGGACTCTGGGCACTATGGCTACACCTTC. This codes for CASRNLRVGIVRDSGHYGYTF.